Following are 21 T cell receptor beta chains from one sample sequenced in a study of cytomegalovirus exposure and HLA in healthy donors. The PCR employed 60 Vbeta primers together with 13 Jbeta primers. Method: immunoSEQ multiplex PCR; TCRdb's copy keeps in-frame clones and lacks some. The sample has about 130,000 clones, around 73% seen once. Sequenced input: PBMCs. The receptors here all came from a man aged 50 to 60 in good health and CMV-seronegative.

This rearrangement joins TRBV28 to TRBJ2-7, with a possible D match to TRBD2 (5 bases). Per germline, CDR1 MDHEN and CDR2 SYDVKM. The germline V and J ends were trimmed by 3 bases and 5 bases, with 8 bases remaining between them. The CDR3 runs 12 residues. Here the CDR3 DNA reads TGTGCCAGCAGTTTCTCGGGGAACGAGCAGTACTTC. Protein product: CASSFSGNEQYF.

The genes are TRBV5-6 and TRBJ2-2; 7 bases line up with TRBD1. V shed 1 base, J shed 3 bases, and the junction held 6 bases outside the gene matches. Germline loops: CDR1 SGHDT, CDR2 YYEEEE. The length of the CDR3 is 16 residues. CDR3 sequence: CASSLYTGADTGELFF. The CDR3 coding sequence is TGTGCCAGCAGCTTGTACACAGGGGCCGACACCGGGGAGCTGTTTTTT.

This chain joins TRBV7-3 and TRBJ2-1; perhaps TRBD2 as D (6 bases). This CDR3 contains 15 residues. CDR1 is SGHTA, CDR2 FQGTGA, per germline. V was clipped by 3 bases and J by 9 bases, with 18 bases between them. CDR3 protein: CASSFGRGGRGEQFF. DNA of the CDR3: TGTGCCAGCAGCTTCGGGCGGGGAGGAAGGGGTGAGCAGTTCTTC. Drawing the rest from reference TRBV7-3 and TRBJ2-1, the complete variable domain is GAGVSQTPSNKVTEKGKYVELRCDPISGHTALYWYRQSLGQGPEFLIYFQGTGAADDSGLPNDRFFAVRPEGSVSTLKIQRTERGDSAVYLCASSFGRGGRGEQFFGPGTRLTVL.

The J gene is TRBJ2-5, the V gene TRBV7-8, with D maybe TRBD1 (6 bases). Trimming stripped 5 bases from V and 9 bases from J, with 16 bases between. Germline CDR1 and CDR2: SGHVS and FQNEAQ. CDR3 size: 13 residues. CDR3 loop: CASSPDSLSSQYF. The CDR3 DNA reads as TGTGCCAGCAGCCCGGACAGTCTCTCGTCCCAGTACTTC. The full variable domain, in which reference TRBV7-8 and TRBJ2-5 provide the parts outside the CDR3, is GAGVSQSPRYKVAKRGQDVALRCDPISGHVSLFWYQQALGQGPEFLTYFQNEAQLDKSGLPSDRFFAERPEGSVSTLKIQRTQQEDSAVYLCASSPDSLSSQYFGPGTRLLVL.

The V gene is TRBV5-1, the J gene TRBJ2-3; TRBD2 aligns across 9 bases. Trimming at V came to 0 bases and at J to 0 bases, leaving 2 bases not matched to a gene. Germline CDR1 is SGHRS and CDR2 is YFSETQ. The CDR3 length is 16 residues. The CDR3 sequence: CASSLETSGSTDTQYF. CDR3 in DNA: TGCGCCAGCAGCTTGGAAACTAGCGGGAGCACAGATACGCAGTATTTT. The variable domain in full, completed from reference TRBV5-1 and TRBJ2-3, reads KAGVTQTPRYLIKTRGQQVTLSCSPISGHRSVSWYQQTPGQGLQFLFEYFSETQRNKGNFPGRFSGRQFSNSRSEMNVSTLELGDSALYLCASSLETSGSTDTQYFGPGTRLTVL.

There are a few counts of this clone. The CDR3 DNA is TGCGCCAGCAGCTTGGTCGCAGGGCCTTACGAGCAGTACTTC. Encoded protein: CASSLVAGPYEQYF. V gene TRBV5-1 combines with J gene TRBJ2-7, with a weak D call TRBD1 (5 bases). The germline gives CDR1 SGHRS, CDR2 YFSETQ. V dropped 0 bases and J dropped 4 bases, with 11 bases sitting between them. The CDR3 spans 14 residues.

The chain links TRBV27 to TRBJ2-1, with 11 bases identical to TRBD2. Germline CDR1 and CDR2: MNHEY and SMNVEV (reference sequence). Trimming removed 7 bases from V and 1 base from J; junction bases left unmatched: 9. CDR3 length equals 17 residues. The CDR3 sequence: CASTGSGRAQSYNEQFF. CDR3 coding DNA: TGTGCCAGCACGGGTAGCGGGAGGGCCCAGTCCTACAATGAGCAGTTCTTC.

The chain combines TRBV11-2 with TRBJ2-1; 12 positions agree with TRBD2. With 1 base clipped from V and 8 bases from J, the junction kept 9 bases outside the gene matches. The germline V gene encodes CDR1 SGHAT and CDR2 FQNNGV. The CDR3 runs to 17 residues. DNA for the CDR3: TGTGCCAGCAGCTTAGCTGGGCTAGCGGGAGGGATGGATGAGCAGTTCTTC. This codes for CASSLAGLAGGMDEQFF.

The J gene is TRBJ2-1, the V gene TRBV19; 11 bases are a match to TRBD2. The CDR3 totals 14 residues. After removal of 7 bases from V and 9 bases from J, the junction contained 8 bases not matched to a gene. In germline, CDR1 is LNHDA, CDR2 SQIVND (reference sequence). DNA for the CDR3: TGTGCCAGTACGATTAGCGGGAGGGTGGGTGAGCAGTTCTTC. It codes for CASTISGRVGEQFF.

J is TRBJ2-6 and V is TRBV2, with 11 bases matching TRBD1. The CDR3 runs to 16 residues. Trimming cost V 9 bases and J 1 base; bases outside gene matches: 5. The germline CDR1 and CDR2 sequences are SNHLY and FYNNEI. The DNA of the CDR3 is TGTGCCAGAACTCGGGACAGGGGGTCTGGGGCCAACGTCCTGACTTTC. It specifies CARTRDRGSGANVLTF.

The chain has TRBV28 and TRBJ1-2, with D perhaps matching TRBD1 (6 bases). Germline CDR1 is MDHEN and CDR2 is SYDVKM. V lost 5 bases, J lost 3 bases, and 10 bases lay in between. This CDR3 comprises 13 residues. The CDR3 sequence: CASSPGQYYGYTF. The CDR3 nucleotides are TGTGCCAGCAGTCCCGGACAGTACTATGGCTACACCTTC.

This chain uses TRBV7-2 with TRBJ2-5; D gene unclear. The closer fit of TRBJ2-7 to the DNA end suggests the J call may be wrong. CDR1 SGHTA and CDR2 FQGNSA come from the germline V gene. CDR3 size: 14 residues. The CDR3 sequence is CASSLMSQNYEQYF. CDR3 sequence (DNA): TGTGCCAGCAGCTTAATGTCCCAGAACTACGAGCAGTACTTC.

V usage is TRBV11-2 and J usage is TRBJ1-1; tentatively, D is TRBD1 (5 bases). CDR1 SGHAT and CDR2 FQNNGV come from the germline V gene. The CDR3 is 15 amino acids. Trimming stripped 2 bases from V and 0 bases from J, with 10 bases between. The CDR3 sequence is CASSLQGTMNTEAFF. Here the CDR3 DNA reads TGTGCCAGCAGCTTACAAGGGACTATGAACACTGAAGCTTTCTTT. The whole variable domain, filled in from reference TRBV11-2 and TRBJ1-1, reads EAGVAQSPRYKIIEKRQSVAFWCNPISGHATLYWYQQILGQGPKLLIQFQNNGVVDDSQLPKDRFSAERLKGVDSTLKIQPAKLEDSAVYLCASSLQGTMNTEAFFGQGTRLTVV.

The rearrangement links TRBV10-3 to TRBJ1-2; 9 nucleotides match TRBD1. The CDR3 sequence is 17 residues long. Germline-derived CDR1 and CDR2 are ENHRY and SYGVKD. After removal of 4 bases from V and 0 bases from J, the junction contained 9 bases not matched to a gene. CDR3 nucleotides: TGTGCCATCAGTGGGACAGGGGCTTCTCTAGCTAACTATGGCTACACCTTC. Protein: CAISGTGASLANYGYTF.

This chain joins TRBV10-3 and TRBJ2-5, with 10 bases aligning to TRBD1. Germline lookup yields CDR1 ENHRY and CDR2 SYGVKD. V trimming: 3 bases; J trimming: 5 bases; junction bases outside the gene matches: 6. The CDR3 contains 15 residues. The chain's CDR3 is CAISDPTGGRETQYF. As DNA, the CDR3 is TGTGCCATCAGTGACCCGACAGGGGGCCGGGAGACCCAGTACTTC.

This clone was seen once. The J gene is TRBJ2-5, the V gene TRBV4-2; 8 bases agree with TRBD2. The CDR3 spans 18 residues. Losses at the gene ends were 0 bases for V and 0 bases for J; bases not matched to a gene: 9. The germline gives CDR1 LGHNA, CDR2 YNFKEQ. The chain's CDR3 is CASSQDIKLADHQETQYF. The CDR3 region has the DNA TGTGCCAGCAGCCAAGATATCAAACTAGCGGACCACCAAGAGACCCAGTACTTC.

About this clone: At the DNA level, this CDR3 is encoded by other sequences in the same sample as well. The genes are TRBV13 and TRBJ2-2; 8 positions agree with TRBD2. The J segment lost 5 bases and the V segment lost 5 bases, leaving 7 bases of the junction unmatched. CDR3 length: 15 residues. Germline CDR1 PRHDT, CDR2 FYEKMQ (reference sequence). CDR3 DNA sequence: TGTGCCAGCAGCCTCAGCGGGAGTGGGACCGGGGAGCTGTTTTTT. Protein sequence: CASSLSGSGTGELFF.

A few counts support this clone. The chain has TRBV11-3 and TRBJ2-1; 10 nucleotides agree with TRBD2. This CDR3 has 15 residues. Germline CDR1 is SGHNT and CDR2 is YENEEA. Germline trimming cut 5 bases from V and 7 bases from J; bases unmatched to any gene: 8. CDR3 coding DNA: TGTGCCAGCAGCCCAGGGGGACTAGCGCAGAATGAGCAGTTCTTC. Encoded protein: CASSPGGLAQNEQFF.

The V gene is TRBV28, the J gene TRBJ2-7; maybe TRBD1 (5 bases). From germline, CDR1 is MDHEN and CDR2 SYDVKM. This CDR3 has 12 residues. Trimming took off 5 bases at V and 2 bases at J, with 7 bases between the two ends. The DNA of the CDR3 is TGTGCCAGCAGTCAGGGCCCCTACGAGCAGTACTTC. It encodes CASSQGPYEQYF.

The rearrangement uses TRBV10-2 and TRBJ1-1, with 7 bases aligning to TRBD1. The germline CDR1 and CDR2 sequences are WSHSY and SAAADI. Trimming took 6 bases from V and 0 from J; bases not matched to a gene: 4. CDR3 length: 14 residues. DNA for the CDR3: TGCGCCAGCAGCCAGACAGGGATGAACACTGAAGCTTTCTTT. Its protein product is CASSQTGMNTEAFF.

V and J are TRBV30 and TRBJ2-3, with D possibly being TRBD1 (5 bases). Trimming took off 5 bases at V and 4 bases at J, with 13 bases between the two ends. The germline gives CDR1 GTSNPN, CDR2 SVGIG (reference sequence). CDR3 length: 13 residues. Here the CDR3 reads CAWGRDFADTQYF. The CDR3 DNA is TGTGCCTGGGGCAGGGATTTTGCAGATACGCAGTATTTT.